This TCR beta chain was sequenced for a study of T cell changes during pregnancy in multiple sclerosis. Libraries were prepared by immunoSEQ multiplex PCR; TCRdb keeps only in-frame clonotypes and omits some of them. The sample has roughly 66,000 clones; approximately 90% are singletons. The CDR3 length is 13 residues. Germline lookup yields CDR1 MGHDK and CDR2 SYGVNS. Deletions cut 3 bases from V and 0 bases from J, with 5 bases between. Material: peripheral blood, obtained in the first trimester of pregnancy. This TCR was sampled from a female donor with multiple sclerosis, enrolled in a pregnancy study. This chain uses TRBV25-1 with TRBJ1-1, with D perhaps matching TRBD1 (5 bases). CDR3 in amino acids: CASSEGLNTEAFF. The CDR3 region has the DNA TGTGCCAGCAGTGAGGGGCTGAACACTGAAGCTTTCTTT.